The entry below gives a single TCR beta chain sequence along with its context. Its antigen is unidentified. This specimen belongs to a study of T cells after posttransplantation cyclophosphamide. Broader study findings: Skin or GI-infiltrating T cells shared few TRB sequences with blood. Donor-recipient repertoire similarity was low at 1-2 months, rising over year one. Recipient CMV seropositivity and CMV reactivation strongly tracked TRB clonality.

Cyclophosphamide on days +3 and +4 followed busulfan-fludarabine conditioning and a marrow graft. This CDR3 is built from 17 residues. V shed 4 bases and J 0 bases; nucleotides not matched to a gene: 10. Germline V lookup: CDR1 SGHDT, CDR2 YYEEEE. TCRdb keeps only in-frame clones here, not all; method: immunoSEQ multiplex PCR. The data show about 6,700 clones, about 80% seen once. The gene calls are TRBV5-6 and TRBJ2-3, with 8 bases lining up with TRBD2. Sample: PBMCs, taken after allogeneic stem cell transplant with posttransplant cyclophosphamide. The TCR originated in a female patient aged 50-59 years who received an allogeneic stem cell transplant from a related donor, was CMV-positive, and had no GVHD. Some T cells here may be from the graft donor. The CDR3 region is CASSQYGGDLSTDTQYF. The CDR3 nucleotides read TGTGCCAGCAGCCAGTACGGGGGGGATCTAAGCACAGATACGCAGTATTTT.